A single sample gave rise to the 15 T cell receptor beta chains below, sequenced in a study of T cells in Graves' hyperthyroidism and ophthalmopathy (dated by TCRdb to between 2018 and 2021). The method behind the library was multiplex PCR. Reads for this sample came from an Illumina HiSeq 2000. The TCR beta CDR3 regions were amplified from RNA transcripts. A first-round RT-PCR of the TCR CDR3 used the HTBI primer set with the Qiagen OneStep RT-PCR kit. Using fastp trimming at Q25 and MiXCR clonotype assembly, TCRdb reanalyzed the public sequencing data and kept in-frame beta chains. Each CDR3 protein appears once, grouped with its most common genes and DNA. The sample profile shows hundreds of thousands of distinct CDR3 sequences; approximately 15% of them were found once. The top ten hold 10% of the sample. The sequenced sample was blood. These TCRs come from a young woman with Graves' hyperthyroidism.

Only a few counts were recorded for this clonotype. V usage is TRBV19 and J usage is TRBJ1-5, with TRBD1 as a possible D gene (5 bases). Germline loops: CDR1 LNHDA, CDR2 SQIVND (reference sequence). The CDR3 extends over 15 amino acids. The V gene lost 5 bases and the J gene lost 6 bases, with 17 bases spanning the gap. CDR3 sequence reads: CASSYLTETLQPQHF. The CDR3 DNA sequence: TGTGCCAGTAGTTACTTGACAGAGACTCTTCAGCCCCAGCATTTT.

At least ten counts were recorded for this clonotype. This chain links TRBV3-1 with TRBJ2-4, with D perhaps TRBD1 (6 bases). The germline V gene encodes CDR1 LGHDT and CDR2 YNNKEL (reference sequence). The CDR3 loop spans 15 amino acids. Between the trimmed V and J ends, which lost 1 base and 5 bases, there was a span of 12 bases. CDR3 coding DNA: TGTGCCAGCAGCCAAGTGGGCGAGGGGGAAAACATTCAGTACTTC. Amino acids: CASSQVGEGENIQYF.

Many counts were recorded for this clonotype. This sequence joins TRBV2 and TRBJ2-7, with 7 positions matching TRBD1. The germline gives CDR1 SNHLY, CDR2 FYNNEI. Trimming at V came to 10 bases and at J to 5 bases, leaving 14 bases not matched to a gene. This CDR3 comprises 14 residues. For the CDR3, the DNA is TGTGCCACCCGAGGCAGGGGGTCGGATGACGAGCAGTACTTC. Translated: CATRGRGSDDEQYF.

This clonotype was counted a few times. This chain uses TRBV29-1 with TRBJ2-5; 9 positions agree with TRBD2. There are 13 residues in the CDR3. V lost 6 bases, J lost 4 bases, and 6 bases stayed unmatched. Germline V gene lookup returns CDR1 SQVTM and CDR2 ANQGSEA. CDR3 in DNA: TGCAGCGTCCCCCTAGCGGGATTAGAGACCCAGTACTTC. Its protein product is CSVPLAGLETQYF. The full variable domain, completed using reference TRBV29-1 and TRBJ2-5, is SAVISQKPSRDICQRGTSLTIQCQVDSQVTMMFWYRQQPGQSLTLIATANQGSEATYESGFVIDKFPISRPNLTFSTLTVSNMSPEDSSIYLCSVPLAGLETQYFGPGTRLLVL.

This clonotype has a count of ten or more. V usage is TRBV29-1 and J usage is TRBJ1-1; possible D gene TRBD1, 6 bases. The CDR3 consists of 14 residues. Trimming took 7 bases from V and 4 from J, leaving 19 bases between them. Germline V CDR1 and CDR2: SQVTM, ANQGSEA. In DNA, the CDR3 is TGCAGCGCCATTCGGAACAGGGACACCACTGAAGCTTTCTTT. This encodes CSAIRNRDTTEAFF.

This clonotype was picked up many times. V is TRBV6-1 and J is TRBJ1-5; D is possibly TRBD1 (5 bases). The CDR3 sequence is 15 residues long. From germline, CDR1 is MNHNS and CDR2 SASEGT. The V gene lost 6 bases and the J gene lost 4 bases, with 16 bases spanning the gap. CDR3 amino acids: CASRVDSTSNQPQHF. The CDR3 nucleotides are TGTGCCAGCAGGGTCGACAGCACCTCTAATCAGCCCCAGCATTTT.

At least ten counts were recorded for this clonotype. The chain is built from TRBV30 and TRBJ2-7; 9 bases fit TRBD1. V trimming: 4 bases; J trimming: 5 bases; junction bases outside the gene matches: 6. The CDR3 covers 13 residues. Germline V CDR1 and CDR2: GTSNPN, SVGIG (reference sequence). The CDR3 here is CAWNFRDRDEQYF. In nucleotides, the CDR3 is TGTGCCTGGAATTTCCGGGACAGGGACGAGCAGTACTTC.

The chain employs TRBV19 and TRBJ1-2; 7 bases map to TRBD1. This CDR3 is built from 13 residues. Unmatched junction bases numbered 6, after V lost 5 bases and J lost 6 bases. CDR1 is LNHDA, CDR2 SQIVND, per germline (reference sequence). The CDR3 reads CASSPRGQDGYTF. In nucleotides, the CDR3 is TGTGCCAGTAGTCCCCGCGGACAGGATGGCTACACCTTC.

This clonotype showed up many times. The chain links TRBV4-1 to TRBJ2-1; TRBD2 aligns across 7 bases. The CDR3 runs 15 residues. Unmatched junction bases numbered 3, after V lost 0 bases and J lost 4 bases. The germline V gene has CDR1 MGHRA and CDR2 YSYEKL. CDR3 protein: CASSQDPRGYNEQFF. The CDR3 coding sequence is TGCGCCAGCAGCCAAGATCCGCGGGGGTACAATGAGCAGTTCTTC.

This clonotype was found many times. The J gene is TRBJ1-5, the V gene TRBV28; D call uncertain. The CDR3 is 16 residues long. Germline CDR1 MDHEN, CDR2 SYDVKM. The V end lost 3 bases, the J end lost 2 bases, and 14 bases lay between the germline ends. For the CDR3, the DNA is TGTGCCAGCAGTTTGCCGGGCCCCGGGCGCAATCAGCCCCAGCATTTT. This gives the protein CASSLPGPGRNQPQHF.

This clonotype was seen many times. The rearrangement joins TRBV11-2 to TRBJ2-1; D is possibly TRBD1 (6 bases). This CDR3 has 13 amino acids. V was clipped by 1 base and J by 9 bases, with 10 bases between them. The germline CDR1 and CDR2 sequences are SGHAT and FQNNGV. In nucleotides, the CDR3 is TGTGCCAGCAGCTTAGCAGGGGCCGGTGAGCAGTTCTTC. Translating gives CASSLAGAGEQFF.

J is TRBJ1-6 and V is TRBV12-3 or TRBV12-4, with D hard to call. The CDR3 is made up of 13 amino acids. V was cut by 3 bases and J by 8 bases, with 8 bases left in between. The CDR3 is CASSFRRDSPLHF. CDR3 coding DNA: TGTGCCAGCAGTTTTCGGCGAGATTCACCCCTCCACTTT.

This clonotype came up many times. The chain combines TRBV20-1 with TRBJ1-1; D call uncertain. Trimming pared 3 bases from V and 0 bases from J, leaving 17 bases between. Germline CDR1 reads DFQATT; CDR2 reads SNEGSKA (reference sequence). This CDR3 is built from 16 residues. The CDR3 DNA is TGCAGTGCTAGGGGATTTGGGCCGACCATGAACACTGAAGCTTTCTTT. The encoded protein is CSARGFGPTMNTEAFF.

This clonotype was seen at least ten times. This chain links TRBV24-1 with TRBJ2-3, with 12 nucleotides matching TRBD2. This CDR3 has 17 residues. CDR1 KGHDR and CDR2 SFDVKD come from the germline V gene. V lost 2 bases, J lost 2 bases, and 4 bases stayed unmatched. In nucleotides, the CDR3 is TGTGCCACCAGTGATTCCGGACTAGCGGGAAACACAGATACGCAGTATTTT. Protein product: CATSDSGLAGNTDTQYF.

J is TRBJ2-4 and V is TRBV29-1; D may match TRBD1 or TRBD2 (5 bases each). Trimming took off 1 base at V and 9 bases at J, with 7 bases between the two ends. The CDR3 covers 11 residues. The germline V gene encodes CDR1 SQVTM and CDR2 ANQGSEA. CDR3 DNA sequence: TGCAGCGTTGAAGCAGGGACCATTCAGTACTTC. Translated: CSVEAGTIQYF. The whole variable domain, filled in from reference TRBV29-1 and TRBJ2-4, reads SAVISQKPSRDICQRGTSLTIQCQVDSQVTMMFWYRQQPGQSLTLIATANQGSEATYESGFVIDKFPISRPNLTFSTLTVSNMSPEDSSIYLCSVEAGTIQYFGAGTRLSVL.